This TCR beta chain was profiled in a study of blood T cell repertoires in COVID-19. Study-wide context: The United States, Italy and Spain provided the acute and convalescent COVID-19 samples.

Trimming took 8 bases from V and 13 from J, leaving 18 bases between them. CDR3 length: 12 amino acids. The table lists this clone with a count of one. Seattle patients were enrolled while actively infected and followed longitudinally. Profiled with immunoSEQ multiplex PCR; TCRdb holds only in-frame clones, not every one. The table shows some 450,000 clones, with about 90% occurring only once. Sequencing was performed on peripheral blood. The source of this sequence is a man younger than 30 with COVID-19, enrolled during active disease. The J gene is TRBJ2-1, the V gene TRBV12-3 or TRBV12-4; D ambiguous. The CDR3 DNA reads as TGTGCCAGCTCCCCACGCGGCCCTTCACAGTTCTTC. Residues: CASSPRGPSQFF.